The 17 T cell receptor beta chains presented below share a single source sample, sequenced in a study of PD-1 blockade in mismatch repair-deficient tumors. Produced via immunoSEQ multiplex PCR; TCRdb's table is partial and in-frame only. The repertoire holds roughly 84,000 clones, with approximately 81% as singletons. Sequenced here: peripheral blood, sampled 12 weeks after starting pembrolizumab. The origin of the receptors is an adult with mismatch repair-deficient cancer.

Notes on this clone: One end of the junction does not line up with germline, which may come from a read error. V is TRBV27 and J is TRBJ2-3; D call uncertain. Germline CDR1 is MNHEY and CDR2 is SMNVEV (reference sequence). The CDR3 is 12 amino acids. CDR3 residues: CASSFSTDTQYF. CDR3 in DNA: TGTGCCAGCAGTTTTAGCACTGATACGCAGTATTTT.

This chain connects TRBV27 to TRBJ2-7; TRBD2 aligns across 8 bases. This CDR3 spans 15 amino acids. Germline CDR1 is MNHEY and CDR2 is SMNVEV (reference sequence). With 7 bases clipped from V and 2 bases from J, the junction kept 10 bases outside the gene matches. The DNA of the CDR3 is TGTGCCAGCAAGGGTATAACTAGCGGCACCTACGAGCAGTACTTC. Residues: CASKGITSGTYEQYF.

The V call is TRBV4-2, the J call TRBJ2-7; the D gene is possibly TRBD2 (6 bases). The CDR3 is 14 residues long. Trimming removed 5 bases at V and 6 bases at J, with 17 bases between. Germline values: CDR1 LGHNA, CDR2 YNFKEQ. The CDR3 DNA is TGTGCCAGCAGCTTCGGGGGAAATCCACCCGAGCAGTACTTC. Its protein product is CASSFGGNPPEQYF.

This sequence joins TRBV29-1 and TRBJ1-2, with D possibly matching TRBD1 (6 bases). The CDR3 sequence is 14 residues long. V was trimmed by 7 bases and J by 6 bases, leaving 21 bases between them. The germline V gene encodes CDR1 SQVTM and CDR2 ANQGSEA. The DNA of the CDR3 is TGCAGCGCTCCGTTACAGGGAAAGATTGATGGCTACACCTTC. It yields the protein CSAPLQGKIDGYTF.

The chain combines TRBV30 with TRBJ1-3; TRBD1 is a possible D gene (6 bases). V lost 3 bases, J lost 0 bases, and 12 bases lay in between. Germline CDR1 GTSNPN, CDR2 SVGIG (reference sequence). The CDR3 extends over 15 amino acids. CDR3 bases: TGTGCCTGGAGGGGTAAAGGGGGCTCTGGAAACACCATATATTTT. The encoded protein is CAWRGKGGSGNTIYF.

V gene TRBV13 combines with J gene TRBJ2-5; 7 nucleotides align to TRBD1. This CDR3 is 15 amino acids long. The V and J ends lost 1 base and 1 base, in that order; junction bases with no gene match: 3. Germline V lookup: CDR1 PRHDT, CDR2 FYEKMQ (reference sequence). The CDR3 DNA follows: TGTGCCAGCAGCTTAGTCGGACAGGTCCAAGAGACCCAGTACTTC. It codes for CASSLVGQVQETQYF.

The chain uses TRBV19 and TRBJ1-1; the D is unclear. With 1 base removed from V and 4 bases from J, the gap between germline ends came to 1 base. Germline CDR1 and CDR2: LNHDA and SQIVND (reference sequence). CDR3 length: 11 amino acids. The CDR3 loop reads CASSIGTEAFF. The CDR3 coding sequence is TGTGCCAGTAGTATAGGCACTGAAGCTTTCTTT.

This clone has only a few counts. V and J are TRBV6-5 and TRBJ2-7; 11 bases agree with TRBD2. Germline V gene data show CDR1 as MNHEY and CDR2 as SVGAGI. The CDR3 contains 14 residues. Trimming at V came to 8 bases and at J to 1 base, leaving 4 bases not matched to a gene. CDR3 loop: CASGLAGGSYEQYF. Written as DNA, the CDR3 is TGTGCCAGCGGATTAGCGGGAGGGTCCTACGAGCAGTACTTC.

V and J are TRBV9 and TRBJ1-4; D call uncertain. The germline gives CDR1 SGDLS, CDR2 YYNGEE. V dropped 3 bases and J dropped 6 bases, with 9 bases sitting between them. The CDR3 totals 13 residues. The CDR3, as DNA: TGTGCCAGCAGCGGAGACTCCGATGAAAAACTGTTTTTT. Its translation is CASSGDSDEKLFF.

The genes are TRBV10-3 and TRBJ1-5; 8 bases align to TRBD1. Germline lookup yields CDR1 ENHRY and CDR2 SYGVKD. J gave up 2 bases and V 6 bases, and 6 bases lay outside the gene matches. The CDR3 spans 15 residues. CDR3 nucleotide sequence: TGTGCCATCAGCCAAGGGACAGGTGGCAATCAGCCCCAGCATTTT. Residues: CAISQGTGGNQPQHF.

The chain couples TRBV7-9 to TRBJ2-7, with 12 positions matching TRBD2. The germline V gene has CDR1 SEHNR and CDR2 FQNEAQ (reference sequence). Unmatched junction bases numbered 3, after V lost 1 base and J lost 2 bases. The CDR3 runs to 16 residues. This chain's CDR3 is CASSLGSSGRAYEQYF. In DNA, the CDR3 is TGTGCCAGCAGCTTAGGTTCTAGCGGGAGGGCCTACGAGCAGTACTTC.

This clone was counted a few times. The CDR3 region is CASSESAVYNEQFF. The CDR3 DNA follows: TGCGCCAGCAGTGAGTCGGCAGTTTACAATGAGCAGTTCTTC. J is TRBJ2-1 and V is TRBV10-2; unclear D gene. Looked up from germline, CDR1 is WSHSY and CDR2 is SAAADI. The CDR3 covers 14 residues. Trimming took 0 bases from V and 4 from J, leaving 7 bases between them.

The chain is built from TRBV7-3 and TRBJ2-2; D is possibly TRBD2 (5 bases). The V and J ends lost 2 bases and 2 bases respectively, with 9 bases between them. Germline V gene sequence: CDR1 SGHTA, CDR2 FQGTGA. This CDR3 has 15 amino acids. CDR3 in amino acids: CASSLLRGNTGELFF. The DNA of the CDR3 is TGTGCCAGCAGCTTACTCCGGGGAAACACCGGGGAGCTGTTTTTT.

CDR3 region: CAWSTGTGRNTEAFF. The CDR3 region has the DNA TGTGCCTGGAGTACCGGGACAGGTAGGAACACTGAAGCTTTCTTT. The J gene is TRBJ1-1, the V gene TRBV30, with TRBD1 matching 8 bases. Germline V CDR1 and CDR2: GTSNPN, SVGIG (reference sequence). The length of the CDR3 is 15 residues. V lost 2 bases, J lost 1 base, and 6 bases stayed unmatched.

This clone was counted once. The CDR3 nucleotides read TGCGCCAGCAGCCAAGGGTCGGGGGTGCATGAGCAGTTCTTC. This codes for CASSQGSGVHEQFF. The chain couples TRBV4-1 to TRBJ2-1; a weak D match, TRBD2 (6 bases). The CDR3 is made up of 14 amino acids. Germline CDR1 is MGHRA and CDR2 is YSYEKL. The V gene lost 1 base and the J gene lost 8 bases, with 12 bases spanning the gap.

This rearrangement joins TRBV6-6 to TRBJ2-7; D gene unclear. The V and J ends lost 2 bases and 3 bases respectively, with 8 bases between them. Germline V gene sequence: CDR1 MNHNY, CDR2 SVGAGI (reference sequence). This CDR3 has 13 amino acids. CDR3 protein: CASSYTAIYEQYF. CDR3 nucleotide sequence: TGTGCCAGCAGTTACACGGCGATCTACGAGCAGTACTTC.

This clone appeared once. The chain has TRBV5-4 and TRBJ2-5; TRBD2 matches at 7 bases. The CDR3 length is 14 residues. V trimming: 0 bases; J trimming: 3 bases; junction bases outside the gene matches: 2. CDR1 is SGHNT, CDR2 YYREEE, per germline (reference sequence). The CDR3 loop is CASSLAGGKETQYF. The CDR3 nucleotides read TGTGCCAGCAGCTTGGCGGGAGGTAAAGAGACCCAGTACTTC.